This T cell receptor (beta chain) is from a study of OX40 agonist ivuxolimab in advanced cancers. Per the germline V gene, CDR1 is SEHNR and CDR2 is FQNEAQ (reference sequence). CDR3 length equals 13 residues. V was shortened by 5 bases and J by 4 bases, with 12 bases between the two germline ends. Clones were sequenced by immunoSEQ multiplex PCR, and TCRdb holds only the in-frame ones, with some missing. Of more than 45,000 clones in the sample, approximately 90% were seen once. This sequence joins TRBV7-9 and TRBJ2-7; D may be TRBD1 (6 bases). The sample in question was CD4+ or CD8+ T cells sorted from blood, obtained in a trial of the OX40 agonist ivuxolimab. The receptor was derived from an adult with an advanced solid tumor such as melanoma, head and neck, liver or kidney cancer. CDR3 in amino acids: CASSPGHNYEQYF. DNA of the CDR3: TGTGCCAGCAGCCCGGGACATAATTACGAGCAGTACTTC.